Presented here are 22 T cell receptor beta chains from one specimen sequenced in a study of shared clonotypes between healthy human individuals. Data came from immunoSEQ multiplex PCR; TCRdb stores just in-frame clones and leaves some out. The sample records about 2.4 million clones, roughly 93% being singletons. The specimen sequenced was naive CD4+ T cells from PBMCs. Subset: CD45RA+ positively selected. Source of these receptors: a man aged 18 to 35 in good health. Some clones in this sample may be carry-over from other donors' samples.

In this sample, this clone turned up a few times. The rearrangement joins TRBV10-3 to TRBJ2-5; no clear D. Trimming took 3 bases from V and 0 from J, leaving 2 bases between them. The CDR3 has 12 residues. The germline CDR1 and CDR2 sequences are ENHRY and SYGVKD. The CDR3 here is CAISENQETQYF. Written as DNA, the CDR3 is TGTGCCATCAGTGAAAACCAAGAGACCCAGTACTTC.

The genes are TRBV5-1 and TRBJ1-2, with D uncertain. This CDR3 region has 13 residues. Germline lookup yields CDR1 SGHRS and CDR2 YFSETQ. The germline V and J ends were trimmed by 5 bases and 14 bases, with 22 bases remaining between them. CDR3 nucleotides: TGCGCCAGCAGTGGAGGGAGTGAAGGGCCCAGAACCTTC. This translates into CASSGGSEGPRTF.

V usage is TRBV7-2 and J usage is TRBJ1-2, with a weak D call TRBD1 (5 bases). V shed 1 base and J shed 7 bases, with 16 bases lying between them. The CDR3 length is 15 residues. CDR1 SGHTA and CDR2 FQGNSA come from the germline V gene. CDR3 region: CASSLEVSYGGGYTF. DNA for the CDR3: TGTGCCAGCAGCTTAGAAGTGTCCTATGGGGGTGGCTACACCTTC.

This clone was recorded only once. The CDR3 DNA follows: TGTGCCAGCAGTTCTGAGTGGACCACAGATACGCAGTATTTT. As protein: CASSSEWTTDTQYF. V gene TRBV28 combines with J gene TRBJ2-3; D remains unclear. Per the germline V gene, CDR1 is MDHEN and CDR2 is SYDVKM. This CDR3 is 14 amino acids long. Trimming took off 4 bases at V and 2 bases at J, with 10 bases between the two ends.

V usage is TRBV5-1 and J usage is TRBJ1-2; TRBD1 might be the D (5 bases). From germline, CDR1 is SGHRS and CDR2 YFSETQ. The CDR3 spans 15 residues. V was pared by 3 bases and J by 6 bases, with 18 bases between. The CDR3 DNA sequence: TGCGCCAGCAGCTCTATGGGACTCGAGGTGCATGGCTACACCTTC. This encodes CASSSMGLEVHGYTF.

This clone was observed a single time. Other DNA sequences of this sample code for an identical CDR3. This chain connects TRBV5-1 to TRBJ2-2; 8 bases line up with TRBD1. Germline V CDR1 and CDR2: SGHRS, YFSETQ. V shed 2 bases, J shed 5 bases, and the junction held 5 bases outside the gene matches. This CDR3 region has 15 residues. For the CDR3, the DNA is TGCGCCAGCAGCTTCGGACAGGGTGGGACCGGGGAGCTGTTTTTT. Protein sequence: CASSFGQGGTGELFF.

The J gene is TRBJ2-7, the V gene TRBV5-1; TRBD1 might be the D (6 bases). Germline values: CDR1 SGHRS, CDR2 YFSETQ. V was clipped by 4 bases and J by 0 bases, with 20 bases between them. CDR3 length: 17 residues. The DNA for the CDR3 is TGCGCCAGCAGCGCCCGAGGGGGTTCCGTACTCTCCTACGAGCAGTACTTC. This encodes CASSARGGSVLSYEQYF.

This chain links TRBV28 with TRBJ2-7, with 7 bases aligning to TRBD1. The CDR3 consists of 15 residues. The trim removed 6 bases at V and 0 bases at J, leaving 8 bases unmatched. CDR1 is MDHEN and CDR2 is SYDVKM in the germline V gene. The CDR3 protein is CASREQGTSSYEQYF. The CDR3 bases are TGTGCCAGCAGAGAACAGGGGACCAGCTCCTACGAGCAGTACTTC.

J is TRBJ2-1 and V is TRBV7-2, with 8 bases matching TRBD1. Per germline, CDR1 SGHTA and CDR2 FQGNSA. This CDR3 spans 14 amino acids. V shed 3 bases and J 7 bases; nucleotides not matched to a gene: 5. CDR3 protein: CASSFGQGNNEQFF. CDR3 nucleotides: TGTGCCAGCAGCTTTGGACAGGGAAATAATGAGCAGTTCTTC.

The chain joins TRBV18 to TRBJ2-1; 9 bases map to TRBD1. Germline V gene data show CDR1 as KGHSH and CDR2 as LQKENI. V was clipped by 4 bases and J by 4 bases; unmatched bases: 5. The CDR3 totals 15 residues. The CDR3 region has the DNA TGTGCCAGCTCACAACCGGGACAGGGTTACAATGAGCAGTTCTTC. Translated, it gives CASSQPGQGYNEQFF.

Here the CDR3 DNA reads TGTGCCAGCAGCGAGCTAGGGGGAAATGAAAAACTGTTTTTT. Translated: CASSELGGNEKLFF. This sequence joins TRBV14 and TRBJ1-4; D is perhaps TRBD1 (6 bases). V was shortened by 5 bases and J by 5 bases, with 12 bases between the two germline ends. The CDR3 spans 14 residues. CDR1 is SGHDN and CDR2 is FVKESK in the germline V gene.

V is TRBV18 and J is TRBJ1-1; D is uncertain. CDR3 length equals 15 residues. V gave up 3 bases and J gave up 2 bases, with 13 bases separating them. Germline assignment: CDR1 KGHSH and CDR2 LQKENI. In DNA, the CDR3 is TGTGCCAGCTCACCCCGCGAGTGGGGTAACACTGAAGCTTTCTTT. Encoded protein: CASSPREWGNTEAFF.

The chain carries TRBV27 and TRBJ1-2; no definite D call. Germline V gene data show CDR1 as MNHEY and CDR2 as SMNVEV (reference sequence). This CDR3 has 14 residues. The V end was cut by 6 bases, the J end by 7 bases, with 18 bases between. The CDR3 here is CASSQPGVRSGYTF. CDR3 in DNA: TGTGCCAGCAGCCAGCCCGGGGTCCGTAGTGGCTACACCTTC.

The chain uses TRBV7-3 and TRBJ2-7; 9 bases are shared with TRBD1. The CDR3 covers 15 residues. J gave up 2 bases and V 5 bases, and 7 bases lay outside the gene matches. The germline gives CDR1 SGHTA, CDR2 FQGTGA. This CDR3 reads CASSPAGTGPYEQYF. Here the CDR3 DNA reads TGTGCCAGCAGCCCCGCCGGGACAGGGCCCTACGAGCAGTACTTC.

The chain recombines TRBV5-8 with TRBJ1-2; 7 nucleotides agree with TRBD1. The length of the CDR3 is 14 residues. Germline CDR1 and CDR2: SGHTS and YDEGEE. Trimming at V came to 1 base and at J to 3 bases, leaving 3 bases not matched to a gene. This CDR3 is CASSLRRGHYGYTF. CDR3 DNA: TGTGCCAGCAGCTTGAGAAGGGGGCACTATGGCTACACCTTC.

This chain joins TRBV5-1 and TRBJ2-3; possibly TRBD2 for D (5 bases). CDR1 and CDR2 (germline): SGHRS, YFSETQ. V gave up 4 bases and J gave up 0 bases, with 12 bases separating them. The CDR3 totals 15 residues. The CDR3 protein is CASSRIERSTDTQYF. For the CDR3, the DNA is TGCGCCAGCAGCCGTATTGAGCGGAGCACAGATACGCAGTATTTT.

The V and J genes are TRBV10-3 and TRBJ2-5; D not certain. Trimming cost V 5 bases and J 4 bases, with 8 bases left between them. The CDR3 is made up of 12 amino acids. The germline gives CDR1 ENHRY, CDR2 SYGVKD. CDR3 sequence reads: CAISSIGETQYF. CDR3 in DNA: TGTGCCATCAGTTCCATAGGAGAGACCCAGTACTTC.

The chain is built from TRBV5-1 and TRBJ2-5; 8 bases agree with TRBD1. The germline CDR1 and CDR2 sequences are SGHRS and YFSETQ. Unmatched junction bases numbered 7, after V lost 4 bases and J lost 5 bases. The CDR3 totals 14 residues. The CDR3 sequence: CASSDRGGGETQYF. The DNA for the CDR3 is TGCGCCAGCAGCGACAGGGGTGGCGGGGAGACCCAGTACTTC.

The chain uses TRBV27 and TRBJ2-7, with 11 positions matching TRBD2. Germline trimming cut 6 bases from V and 5 bases from J; bases unmatched to any gene: 6. The CDR3 has 14 amino acids. Per the germline V gene, CDR1 is MNHEY and CDR2 is SMNVEV (reference sequence). The CDR3 region has the DNA TGTGCCAGCAGGGTGACTAGCGGGACCCACGAGCAGTACTTC. It encodes CASRVTSGTHEQYF.

The rearrangement uses TRBV27 and TRBJ2-7, with D perhaps matching TRBD2 (7 bases). Germline CDR1 is MNHEY and CDR2 is SMNVEV (reference sequence). The CDR3 runs to 14 residues. V lost 3 bases, J lost 7 bases, and 16 bases lay in between. The chain's CDR3 is CASSLVGGAGEQYF. Written as DNA, the CDR3 is TGTGCCAGCAGTTTGGTAGGGGGGGCGGGGGAGCAGTACTTC.

The V gene is TRBV7-2, the J gene TRBJ2-5; 7 bases fit TRBD1. This CDR3 region has 16 residues. The J segment lost 7 bases and the V segment lost 1 base, leaving 12 bases of the junction unmatched. Germline CDR1 and CDR2: SGHTA and FQGNSA. For the CDR3, the DNA is TGTGCCAGCAGCTTAGACCGCCCGACAGGGCCGGGGACCCAGTACTTC. Translating it yields CASSLDRPTGPGTQYF.

This chain links TRBV7-3 with TRBJ2-5, with TRBD1 matching 9 bases. Germline assignment: CDR1 SGHTA and CDR2 FQGTGA. The length of the CDR3 is 16 residues. The ends lost 6 bases at V and 5 bases at J; junction bases unmatched: 13. CDR3 sequence: CASSSTGQGPWETQYF. As DNA, the CDR3 is TGTGCCAGCAGTTCGACAGGACAGGGGCCTTGGGAGACCCAGTACTTC.